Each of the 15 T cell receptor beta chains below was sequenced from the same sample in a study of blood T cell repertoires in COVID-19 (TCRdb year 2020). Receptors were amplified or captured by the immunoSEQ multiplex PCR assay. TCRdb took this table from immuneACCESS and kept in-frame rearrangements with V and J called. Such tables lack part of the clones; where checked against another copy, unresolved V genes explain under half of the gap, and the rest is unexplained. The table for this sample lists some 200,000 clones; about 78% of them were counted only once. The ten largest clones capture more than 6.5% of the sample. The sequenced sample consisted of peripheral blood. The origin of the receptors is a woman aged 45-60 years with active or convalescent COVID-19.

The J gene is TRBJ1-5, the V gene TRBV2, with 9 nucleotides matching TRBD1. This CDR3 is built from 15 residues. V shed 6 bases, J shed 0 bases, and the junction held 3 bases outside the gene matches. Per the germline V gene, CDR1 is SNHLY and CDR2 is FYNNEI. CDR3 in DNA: TGTGCCAGCAGGGGACAGGGTAATAGCAATCAGCCCCAGCATTTT. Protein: CASRGQGNSNQPQHF.

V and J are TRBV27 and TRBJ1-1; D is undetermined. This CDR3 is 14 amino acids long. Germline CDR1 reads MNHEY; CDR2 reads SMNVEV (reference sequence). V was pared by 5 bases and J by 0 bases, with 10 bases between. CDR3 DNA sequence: TGTGCCAGCAGTCAGCGACCCGTGAACACTGAAGCTTTCTTT. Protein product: CASSQRPVNTEAFF.

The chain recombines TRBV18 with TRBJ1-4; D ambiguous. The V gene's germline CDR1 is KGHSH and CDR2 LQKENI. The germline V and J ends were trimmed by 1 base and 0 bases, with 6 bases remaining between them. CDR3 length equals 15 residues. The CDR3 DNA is TGTGCCAGCTCACCACTACGGGCAACTAATGAAAAACTGTTTTTT. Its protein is CASSPLRATNEKLFF. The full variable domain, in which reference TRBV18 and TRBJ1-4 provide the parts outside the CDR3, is NAGVMQNPRHLVRRRGQEARLRCSPMKGHSHVYWYRQLPEEGLKFMVYLQKENIIDESGMPKERFSAEFPKEGPSILRIQQVVRGDSAAYFCASSPLRATNEKLFFGSGTQLSVL.

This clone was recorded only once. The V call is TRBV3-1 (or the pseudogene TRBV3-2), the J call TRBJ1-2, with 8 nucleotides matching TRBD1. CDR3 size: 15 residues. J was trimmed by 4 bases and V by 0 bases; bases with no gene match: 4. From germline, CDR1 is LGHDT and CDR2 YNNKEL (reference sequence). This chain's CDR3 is CASSQDSQGAYGYTF. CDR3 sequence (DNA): TGTGCCAGCAGCCAAGATAGCCAGGGGGCCTATGGCTACACCTTC.

The CDR3 sequence: CATSPRGGNYEQYF. The CDR3, as DNA: TGTGCCACCTCGCCCCGCGGGGGAAACTACGAGCAGTACTTC. The chain carries TRBV19 and TRBJ2-7, with TRBD2 matching 7 bases. The CDR3 is 14 residues long. Trimming at V came to 10 bases and at J to 3 bases, leaving 12 bases not matched to a gene. Germline V gene lookup returns CDR1 LNHDA and CDR2 SQIVND (reference sequence).

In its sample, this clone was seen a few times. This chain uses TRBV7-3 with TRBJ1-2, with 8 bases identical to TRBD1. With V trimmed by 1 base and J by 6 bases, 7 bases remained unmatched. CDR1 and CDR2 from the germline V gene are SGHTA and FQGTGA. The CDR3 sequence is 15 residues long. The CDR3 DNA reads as TGTGCCAGCAGCTTAAAGGGACAGGAGTTGGATGGCTACACCTTC. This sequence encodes CASSLKGQELDGYTF.

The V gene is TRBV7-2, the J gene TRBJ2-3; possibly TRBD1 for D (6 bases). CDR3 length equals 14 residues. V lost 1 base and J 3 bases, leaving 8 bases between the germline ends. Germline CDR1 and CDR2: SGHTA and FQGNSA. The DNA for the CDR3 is TGTGCCAGCAGCTTAGTAACAGGGACAGATACGCAGTATTTT. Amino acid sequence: CASSLVTGTDTQYF. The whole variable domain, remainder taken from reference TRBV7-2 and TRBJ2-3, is GAGVSQSPSNKVTEKGKDVELRCDPISGHTALYWYRQSLGQGLEFLIYFQGNSAPDKSGLPSDRFSAERTGGSVSTLTIQRTQQEDSAVYLCASSLVTGTDTQYFGPGTRLTVL.

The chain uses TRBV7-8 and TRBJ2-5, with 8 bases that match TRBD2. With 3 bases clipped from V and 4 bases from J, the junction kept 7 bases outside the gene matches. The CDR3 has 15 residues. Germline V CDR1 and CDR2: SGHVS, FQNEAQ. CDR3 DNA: TGTGCCAGCAGCTTCGGACTAGCTGCCGGAGAGACCCAGTACTTC. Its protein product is CASSFGLAAGETQYF.

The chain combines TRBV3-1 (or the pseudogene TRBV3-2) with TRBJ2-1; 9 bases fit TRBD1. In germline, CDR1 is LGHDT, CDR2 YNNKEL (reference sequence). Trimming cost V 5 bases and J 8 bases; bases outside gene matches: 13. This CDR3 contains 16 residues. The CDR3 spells CASSTRFGQGHDEQFF. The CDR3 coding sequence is TGTGCCAGCAGCACCCGGTTCGGACAGGGGCACGATGAGCAGTTCTTC.

The CDR3 sequence: CASSIGGGVTQYF. DNA of the CDR3: TGTGCCAGTAGTATAGGAGGCGGGGTAACGCAGTATTTT. The chain uses TRBV19 and TRBJ2-3, with a weak D call TRBD2 (6 bases). The germline CDR1 and CDR2 sequences are LNHDA and SQIVND (reference sequence). The germline V and J ends were trimmed by 1 base and 9 bases, with 11 bases remaining between them. The CDR3 spans 13 residues.

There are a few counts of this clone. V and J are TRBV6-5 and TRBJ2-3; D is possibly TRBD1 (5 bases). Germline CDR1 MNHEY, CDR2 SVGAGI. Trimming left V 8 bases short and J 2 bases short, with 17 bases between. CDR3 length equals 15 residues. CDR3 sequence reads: CASATQLGHTDTQYF. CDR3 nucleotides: TGTGCCAGCGCGACCCAGTTGGGGCACACAGATACGCAGTATTTT.

The CDR3 bases are TGCGCCAGCAGCTATTCCGGGCGGGGGGCCTCTGTCAGCACAGATACGCAGTATTTT. Its protein product is CASSYSGRGASVSTDTQYF. V gene TRBV5-1 combines with J gene TRBJ2-3, with 8 positions matching TRBD2. After removal of 3 bases from V and 0 bases from J, the junction contained 15 bases not matched to a gene. The CDR3 is made up of 19 amino acids. Germline values: CDR1 SGHRS, CDR2 YFSETQ. The full variable domain, its missing parts supplied by reference TRBV5-1 and TRBJ2-3, is KAGVTQTPRYLIKTRGQQVTLSCSPISGHRSVSWYQQTPGQGLQFLFEYFSETQRNKGNFPGRFSGRQFSNSRSEMNVSTLELGDSALYLCASSYSGRGASVSTDTQYFGPGTRLTVL.

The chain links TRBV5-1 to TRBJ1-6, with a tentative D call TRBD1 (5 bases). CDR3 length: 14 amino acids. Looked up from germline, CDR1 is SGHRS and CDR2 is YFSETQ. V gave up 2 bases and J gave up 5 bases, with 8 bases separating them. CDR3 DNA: TGCGCCAGCAGCTTAAAACAGGATAATTCACCCCTCCACTTT. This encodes CASSLKQDNSPLHF.

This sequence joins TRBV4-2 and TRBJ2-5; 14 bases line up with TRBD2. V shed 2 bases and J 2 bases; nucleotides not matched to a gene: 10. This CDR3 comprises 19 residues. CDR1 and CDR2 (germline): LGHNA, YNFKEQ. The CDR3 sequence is CASSQKTSGGAGVQETQYF. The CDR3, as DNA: TGTGCCAGCAGCCAAAAGACTAGCGGGGGGGCCGGGGTACAAGAGACCCAGTACTTC.

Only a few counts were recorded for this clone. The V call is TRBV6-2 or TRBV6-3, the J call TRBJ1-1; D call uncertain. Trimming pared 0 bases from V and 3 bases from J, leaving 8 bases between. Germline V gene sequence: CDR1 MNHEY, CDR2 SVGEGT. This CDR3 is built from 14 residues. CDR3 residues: CASSYSLGDTEAFF. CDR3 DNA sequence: TGTGCCAGCAGTTACTCTCTCGGGGACACTGAAGCTTTCTTT.